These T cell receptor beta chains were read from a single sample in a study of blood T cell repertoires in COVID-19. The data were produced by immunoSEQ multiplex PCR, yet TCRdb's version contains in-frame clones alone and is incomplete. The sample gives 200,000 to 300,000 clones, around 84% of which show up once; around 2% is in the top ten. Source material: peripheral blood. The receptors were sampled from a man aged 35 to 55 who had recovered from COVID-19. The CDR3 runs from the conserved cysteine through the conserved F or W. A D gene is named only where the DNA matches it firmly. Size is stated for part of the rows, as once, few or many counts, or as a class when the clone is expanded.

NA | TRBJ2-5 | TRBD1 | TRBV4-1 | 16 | CASSQGLGQGKETQYF | TGCGCCAGCAGCCAAGGTTTGGGACAGGGGAAAGAGACCCAGTACTTC
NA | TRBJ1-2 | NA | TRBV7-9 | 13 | CASSFSGVHGYTF | TGTGCCAGCAGCTTTTCAGGGGTGCATGGCTACACCTTC
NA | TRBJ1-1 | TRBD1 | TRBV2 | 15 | CASNKEQGAGTEAFF | TGTGCCAGCAACAAAGAACAGGGGGCTGGAACTGAAGCTTTCTTT
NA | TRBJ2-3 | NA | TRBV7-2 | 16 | CASSLARARGTDTQYF | TGTGCCAGCAGCTTAGCACGGGCCAGGGGAACAGATACGCAGTATTTT
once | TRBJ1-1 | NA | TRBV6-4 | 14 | CASSQQAGATEAFF | TGTGCCAGCAGTCAACAGGCAGGGGCCACTGAAGCTTTCTTT
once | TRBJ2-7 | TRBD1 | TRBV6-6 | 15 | CASSFPGQGIYEQYF | TGTGCCAGCAGTTTCCCGGGACAGGGGATCTACGAGCAGTACTTC
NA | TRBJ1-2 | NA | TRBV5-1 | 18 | CASSLTSMSGSFNYGYTF | TGCGCCAGCAGCTTAACATCCATGTCAGGGTCCTTCAACTATGGCTACACCTTC
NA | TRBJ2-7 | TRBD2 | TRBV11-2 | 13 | CAGGTSGSYEQYF | TGTGCCGGGGGGACTAGCGGGAGCTACGAGCAGTACTTC
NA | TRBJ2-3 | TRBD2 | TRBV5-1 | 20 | CASSLDGQGSGRGWTDTQYF | TGCGCCAGCAGCTTGGATGGTCAAGGTAGCGGGAGAGGTTGGACAGATACGCAGTATTTT
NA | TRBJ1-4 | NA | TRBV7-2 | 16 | CASSLGAVATNEKLFF | TGTGCCAGCAGCTTAGGAGCCGTTGCAACTAATGAAAAACTGTTTTTT
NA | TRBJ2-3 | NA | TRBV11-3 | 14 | CASSLRTDTDTQYF | TGTGCCAGCAGCCTCCGGACAGACACAGATACGCAGTATTTT